These 9 T cell receptor beta chains came from one sample sequenced in a study of chemoradiotherapy in HPV16-positive cancers. Measured with immunoSEQ multiplex PCR; TCRdb has only the in-frame clones, and not every one. The data hold some 12,000 clones, with around 85% observed a single time. The sample was gathered from a patient who underwent chemoradiotherapy. Receptor source: a human donor with HPV-associated anogenital cancer.

V and J are TRBV5-1 and TRBJ1-2; 7 bases are a match to TRBD1. V was clipped by 6 bases and J by 6 bases; unmatched bases: 5. The germline V gene has CDR1 SGHRS and CDR2 YFSETQ. The CDR3 totals 12 residues. CDR3: CASTGQMDGYTF. CDR3 coding DNA: TGCGCCAGCACGGGACAGATGGATGGCTACACCTTC.

The chain uses TRBV9 and TRBJ2-1; 9 bases map to TRBD1. The CDR3 spans 13 residues. V shed 5 bases, J shed 10 bases, and the junction held 7 bases outside the gene matches. Germline V gives CDR1 SGDLS, CDR2 YYNGEE. CDR3 DNA: TGTGCCAGCAGGAGACAGGGGGATGGCGAGCAGTTCTTC. Residues: CASRRQGDGEQFF.

The chain couples TRBV7-9 to TRBJ1-1; D gene unclear. CDR3 length equals 12 residues. Between the trimmed V and J ends, which lost 2 bases and 7 bases, there was a span of 8 bases. From germline, CDR1 is SEHNR and CDR2 FQNEAQ (reference sequence). CDR3 sequence reads: CASSLFRVEAFF. Here the CDR3 DNA reads TGTGCCAGCAGCTTATTTCGCGTTGAAGCTTTCTTT.

The CDR3 sequence is CATSRDLSPSTDTQYF. The CDR3 DNA reads TGTGCCACCAGCAGAGATCTGAGCCCTAGCACAGATACGCAGTATTTT. The V gene is TRBV15, the J gene TRBJ2-3; D uncertain. Germline V gene lookup returns CDR1 LNHNV and CDR2 YYDKDF (reference sequence). This CDR3 is 16 amino acids long. The V gene lost 0 bases and the J gene lost 0 bases, with 10 bases spanning the gap. Full variable domain (remainder filled in from reference TRBV15 and TRBJ2-3): DAMVIQNPRYQVTQFGKPVTLSCSQTLNHNVMYWYQQKSSQAPKLLFHYYDKDFNNEADTPDNFQSRRPNTSFCFLDIRSPGLGDTAMYLCATSRDLSPSTDTQYFGPGTRLTVL.

The rearrangement uses TRBV9 and TRBJ2-5, with 13 bases lining up with TRBD2. This CDR3 has 16 residues. Germline CDR1 reads SGDLS; CDR2 reads YYNGEE. Trimming cost V 3 bases and J 5 bases; bases outside gene matches: 7. CDR3 in amino acids: CASSAPLAGGLETQYF. The CDR3 DNA sequence: TGTGCCAGCAGCGCACCACTAGCGGGGGGGCTTGAGACCCAGTACTTC.

The chain carries TRBV19 and TRBJ2-7; the D gene could be TRBD1 or TRBD2 (6 bases each). V dropped 0 bases and J dropped 3 bases, with 12 bases sitting between them. From germline, CDR1 is LNHDA and CDR2 SQIVND (reference sequence). The CDR3 consists of 15 residues. The CDR3 here is CASSIEWGAGYEQYF. CDR3 sequence (DNA): TGTGCCAGTAGTATAGAATGGGGGGCAGGCTACGAGCAGTACTTC.

This clone came up once. The chain couples TRBV18 to TRBJ1-1; no firm D call. With 3 bases removed from V and 0 bases from J, the gap between germline ends came to 8 bases. This CDR3 spans 14 amino acids. Germline V gene data show CDR1 as KGHSH and CDR2 as LQKENI. The CDR3 region has the DNA TGTGCCAGCTCACCGGCACCTTTGAACACTGAAGCTTTCTTT. It specifies CASSPAPLNTEAFF. The full variable domain, completed using reference TRBV18 and TRBJ1-1, is NAGVMQNPRHLVRRRGQEARLRCSPMKGHSHVYWYRQLPEEGLKFMVYLQKENIIDESGMPKERFSAEFPKEGPSILRIQQVVRGDSAAYFCASSPAPLNTEAFFGQGTRLTVV.

The genes are TRBV19 and TRBJ2-5; D unresolved. V gave up 10 bases and J gave up 2 bases, with 20 bases separating them. Germline V gene sequence: CDR1 LNHDA, CDR2 SQIVND (reference sequence). This CDR3 spans 15 amino acids. In DNA form, the CDR3 reads TGTGCCACTAACTCACAAACGGGTCTTCAAGAGACCCAGTACTTC. It yields the protein CATNSQTGLQETQYF.

The chain uses TRBV6-1 and TRBJ1-1, with D possibly TRBD1 on 6 matching bases. V lost 2 bases, J lost 6 bases, and 16 bases lay in between. Germline CDR1 is MNHNS and CDR2 is SASEGT. The CDR3 is 15 amino acids. The CDR3 nucleotides read TGTGCCAGCAGTGAATGGACAGCCAAGGGAGCTGAAGCTTTCTTT. This translates into CASSEWTAKGAEAFF.